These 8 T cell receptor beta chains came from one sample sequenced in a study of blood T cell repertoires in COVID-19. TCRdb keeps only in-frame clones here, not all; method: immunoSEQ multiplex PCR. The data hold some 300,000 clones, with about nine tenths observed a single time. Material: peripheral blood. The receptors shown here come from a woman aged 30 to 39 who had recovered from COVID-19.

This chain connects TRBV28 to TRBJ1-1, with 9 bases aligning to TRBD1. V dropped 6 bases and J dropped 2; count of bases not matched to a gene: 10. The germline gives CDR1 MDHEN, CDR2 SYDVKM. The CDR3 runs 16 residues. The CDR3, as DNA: TGTGCCAGCAGCACAGGGGGCCGGAGGGCCAACACTGAAGCTTTCTTT. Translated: CASSTGGRRANTEAFF.

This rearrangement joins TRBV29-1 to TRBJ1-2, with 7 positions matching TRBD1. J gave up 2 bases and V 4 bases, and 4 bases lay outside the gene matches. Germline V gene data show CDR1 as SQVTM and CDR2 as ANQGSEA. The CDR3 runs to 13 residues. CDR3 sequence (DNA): TGCAGCGTTGCTCAGACAGGGAACTATGGCTACACCTTC. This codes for CSVAQTGNYGYTF. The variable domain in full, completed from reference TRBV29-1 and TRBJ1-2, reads SAVISQKPSRDICQRGTSLTIQCQVDSQVTMMFWYRQQPGQSLTLIATANQGSEATYESGFVIDKFPISRPNLTFSTLTVSNMSPEDSSIYLCSVAQTGNYGYTFGSGTRLTVV.

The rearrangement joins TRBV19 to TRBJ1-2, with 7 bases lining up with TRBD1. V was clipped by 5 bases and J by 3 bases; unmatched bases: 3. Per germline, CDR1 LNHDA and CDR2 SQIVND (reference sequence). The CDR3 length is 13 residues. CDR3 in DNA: TGTGCCAGTAGTCGCCAGGGGGACTATGGCTACACCTTC. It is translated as CASSRQGDYGYTF.

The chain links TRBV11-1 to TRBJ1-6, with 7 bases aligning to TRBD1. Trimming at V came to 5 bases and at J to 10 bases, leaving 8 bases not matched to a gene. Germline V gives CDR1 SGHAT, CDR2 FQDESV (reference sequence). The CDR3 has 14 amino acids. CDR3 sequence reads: CASSLGQRYSPLHF. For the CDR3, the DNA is TGTGCCAGCAGCCTGGGACAGAGGTACTCACCCCTCCACTTT.

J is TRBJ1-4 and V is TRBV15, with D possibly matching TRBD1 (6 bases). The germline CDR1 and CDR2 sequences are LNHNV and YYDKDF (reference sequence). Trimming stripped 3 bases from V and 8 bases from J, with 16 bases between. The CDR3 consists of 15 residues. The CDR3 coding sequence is TGTGCCACCAGCAGGGAGACAGGCCGGGGCGAAAAACTGTTTTTT. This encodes CATSRETGRGEKLFF.

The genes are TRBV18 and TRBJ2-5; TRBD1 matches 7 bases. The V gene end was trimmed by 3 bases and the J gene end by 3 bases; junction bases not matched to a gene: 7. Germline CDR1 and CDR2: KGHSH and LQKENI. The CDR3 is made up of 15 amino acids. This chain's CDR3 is CASSPLQGREETQYF. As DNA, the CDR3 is TGTGCCAGCTCACCCCTACAGGGGCGGGAAGAGACCCAGTACTTC.

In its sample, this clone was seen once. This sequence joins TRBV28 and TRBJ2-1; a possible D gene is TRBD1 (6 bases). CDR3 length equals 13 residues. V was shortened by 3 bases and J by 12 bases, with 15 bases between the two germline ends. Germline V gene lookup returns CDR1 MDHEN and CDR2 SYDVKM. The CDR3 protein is CASSLSGVAWQFF. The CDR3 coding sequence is TGTGCCAGCAGTTTGTCAGGGGTTGCTTGGCAGTTCTTC.

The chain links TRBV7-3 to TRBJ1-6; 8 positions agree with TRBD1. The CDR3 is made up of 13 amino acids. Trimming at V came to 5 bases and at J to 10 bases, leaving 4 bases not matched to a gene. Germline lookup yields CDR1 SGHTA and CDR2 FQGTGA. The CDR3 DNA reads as TGTGCCAGCAGCCGACAGGGGAACTCACCCCTCCACTTT. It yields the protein CASSRQGNSPLHF.